Detailed here is one T cell receptor beta chain. Its antigen is currently not known. No per-base quality is available; no much larger clone lies one base away. Whole blood was collected in K2EDTA tubes by collaborating institutions according to the institutions' own protocols. Collaborator samples were shipped for TCRbeta analysis as frozen whole blood, isolated PBMCs, or DNA extracted from either sample type. Trimming takes 8 bases from V and 3 bases from J, and the germline ends sit 28 bases apart. According to the germline V gene (reference sequence), CDR1 reads MNHEY and CDR2 reads SMNVEV. Reading from cysteine to phenylalanine, the CDR3 counts 18 amino acids. The retained sequence is limited to the CDR3, 54 bases, with the frame set at the first base. The immunoSEQ Assay, a bias-controlled multiplex PCR, was used to amplify TCRbeta CDR3 regions from genomic DNA. The paper's data handling went like this. The number of nucleated cells in each sample was estimated by amplification of reference gene primers within the assay. To quantify the absolute abundance of each unique TCRbeta CDR3 rearrangement, sequence reads were collapsed and filtered. For each sample, productive Simpson clonality was calculated as the square root of Simpson's diversity index over productive rearrangements. In TCRdb, the immuneACCESS table is reduced to in-frame sequences with V and J assigned. These tables do not hold every clone; where another copy was compared, an unresolved V gene accounts for under half, and the others remain unexplained. That table supplies the V and J calls and clone size; D and trimming were determined from the DNA. Across this sample there are over 55,000 clones, with roughly 82% seen only once. The ten largest clones capture 12% to 15% of the sample.

These data are taken from a study of blood T cell repertoires in COVID-19 (dated by TCRdb to 2019 to 2021). For context, the study as a whole: Samples covering the acute and convalescent phases of COVID-19 were provided by collaborators in the United States, Italy and Spain. A de-identified subject ID, COVID-19 status, age in years and sex were almost always included in the sample metadata. The repertoires were released in a freely available public database meant as a resource for research on the immune response to SARS-CoV-2. The samples were drawn from two sources: the first 160 participants of the ongoing ImmuneRACE study, and 950 to 1,500 subjects contributed by 6 global collaborators. The prospective study material was composed of cDNA or gDNA derived from T cells, B-cell-depleted T cells, or PBMCs. Subjects who had been exposed to COVID-19, were actively infected with it, or had recovered from it provided the deeply sampled blood TCRbeta repertoires that made up the dataset. HLA class I and class II types, where available, came from metadata supplied by the sample provider rather than from assay-based typing. The study at large found these results: Clinical and demographic metadata were provided uncurated, with the amount varying by source and participant.

Sequencing was performed on peripheral blood. This clonotype was obtained from a woman of 80 years or more with acute or convalescent COVID-19. This chain is built from TRBV27 and TRBJ1-1; a confident D gene designation cannot be given. The nucleotide sequence reads TGTGCCAGCCGGTCAGTTTACTGGCAGGCCTCCCTGGACACTGAAGCTTTCTTT. This encodes CASRSVYWQASLDTEAFF.